This TCR beta chain was profiled in a study of spatial heterogeneity in lung cancer (dated by TCRdb to between 2018 and 2020). Concerning the study at large: More beta-chain than alpha-chain transcripts were consistently detected, likely reflecting higher beta-chain transcript abundance. In non-small cell lung cancer, the study made a quantitative comparison of TCR alpha and beta repertoires among multiple tumor regions, matched nontumor lung and blood. In the raw uncorrected reads, each unique combination of TCR and UMI appeared more than ten times on average. Nonsynonymous mutation counts, determined by whole-exome sequencing of tumor tissue, were related to TCR repertoire features. At surgery, 220 tumor regions, around 67 matched nontumor lung samples and 56 PBMC samples were TCR-sequenced for both alpha and beta chains. On the study overall, not on this receptor specifically: Additional single-cell paired TCR alpha and beta sequencing was considered necessary to confirm, at a functional level, the hypothesis that regional TCRs recognize regional mutations. Ubiquitous expanded tumor TCRs showed up in blood more often at tumor resection than at routine follow-up.

Library preparation employed 5' RACE. Sequencing was carried out with a NextSeq 500. To allow correction of PCR and sequencing errors, the TCR library protocol tagged every TCR cDNA molecule with a unique molecular identifier. The paper's processing steps were these. Decombinator tools were used for TCR identification, UMI-based error correction and CDR3 extraction. Expanded TCRs were defined as those above a frequency of 2 per 1,000, corresponding to the top 1% of the tumor frequency distribution. Renyi diversity was calculated using the R vegan package after each repertoire was subsampled 100 times to 5,000 TCRs. CDR3 similarity networks were built from amino acid triplet string-kernel similarity, connecting CDR3s with pairwise similarity above 0.82. Clones were called with MiXCR by TCRdb after fastp trimmed the public reads at Q25, and only in-frame beta chains were retained. Each CDR3 protein gets just one entry, which takes the most common genes and DNA from the rows behind it. The V and J calls were determined by TCRdb, not by the authors. This sample is represented by over 10,000 distinct CDR3 sequences; less than 15% of them were singletons. Together, the top ten hold approximately 35% of the sample.

Read against the paper, the sample's time point label means: sample taken at primary tumor resection. For TCR sequencing, whole RNA was extracted from tumor and nontumor lung tissue, or from cryopreserved PBMC samples, and no cell sorting was done. Samples were obtained from approximately 70 patients with early-stage, untreated non-small cell lung cancer from the lung TRACERx cohort. A patient was chosen for TCR sequencing only when enough RNA was available from at least two tumor regions. In the case of this clonotype: Its binding antigen is unknown. One base away there is no much larger clone; base qualities are not given.

The material was PBMCs, obtained at surgery. The origin of this receptor is a male donor with early-stage non-small cell lung cancer.

CDR3 protein: CASSVEARNTEAFF. The DNA sequence reads TGTGCCAGCAGCGTAGAGGCCCGGAACACTGAAGCTTTCTTT. The chain uses TRBV9 and TRBJ1-1, with no confidently assigned D gene. V and J are truncated by 0 bases and 1 base respectively, leaving an intervening sequence of 7 bases. CDR1 and CDR2, per the germline V gene, are SGDLS and YYNGEE. Spanning cysteine to phenylalanine, the CDR3 consists of 14 amino acids. The sequence is cut down to CDR3 DNA, 42 bases in frame from base 1.